This TCR beta chain was obtained from a study of blood T cell repertoires in COVID-19. On the study more broadly: Researchers got acute and convalescent COVID-19 samples from the United States, Italy and Spain. PBMCs, B-cell-depleted T cells, or T cells provided the cDNA or gDNA that made up the material.

This clone occurred once. In the authors' methods: Amplification from reference gene primers served as the basis for estimated nucleated cell counts. Sequencing was performed with immunoSEQ multiplex PCR; in TCRdb, only in-frame clones are kept and a portion is missing. V and J calls plus clone size are reproduced from that table; the DNA served to infer D and trimming. The sample has some 150,000 clones, roughly 79% seen once. Trimming removed 3 bases from V and 0 bases from J, with 10 bases in between. Germline V gene sequence: CDR1 SGHDT, CDR2 YYEEEE. CDR3 length equals 15 residues. The chain employs TRBV5-6 and TRBJ2-1, with D maybe TRBD2 (6 bases). Sequenced sample: peripheral blood. The TCR sequence derives from a human donor with acute or convalescent COVID-19. The donor label of this sample is uncertain. This chain's CDR3 is CASSWGTASYNEQFF. In DNA, the CDR3 is TGTGCCAGCAGCTGGGGGACTGCCTCCTACAATGAGCAGTTCTTC.